The table lists the clone carrying this T cell receptor beta chain with a count of one. Its target is unknown. This entry is derived from a study of vaccination and CD4 T cells after COVID-19. For the study at large: Convalescent individuals exhibited SARS-CoV-2 positivity on nasal swab PCR, with several mild and one severe presentation. SARS-CoV-2, HCoV-NL63, HCoV-OC43 and HCoV-229E supplied the overlapping spike peptides used to stimulate cells.

Sequenced with the Oncomine TCR Beta short-read assay was DNA taken from cultured CD4+ T cells. Researchers extracted genomic DNA from CD4+ T cells that had been cultured. TCRdb fed the PCR reads into MiXCR, producing one record per CDR3 protein. The sample has 17,000 or so distinct CDR3 sequences, roughly 65% seen once; the top ten hold 16%. Study-level findings and limits: Analysis of convalescent patients found that 304 of 307 vaccine-specific clones were spike mono-reactive.

Germline V lookup: CDR1 SGHDN, CDR2 FVKESK. The CDR3 has 15 amino acids. Trimming cost V 1 base and J 2 bases, with 12 bases left between them. As for treatment: roughly ten-day PBMC culture with coronavirus spike peptide pools or control peptides (ViraFEST assay). The sample was CD4+ T cells from blood, cultured in vitro. This clonotype was sampled from a human donor who had recovered from COVID-19. This rearrangement joins TRBV14 to TRBJ2-7; TRBD1 or TRBD2 may be the D gene (5 bases each). CDR3 residues: CASSQGQGRTYEQYF. CDR3 DNA sequence: TGTGCCAGCAGCCAAGGGCAGGGACGGACCTACGAGCAGTACTTC.